Listed below are T cell receptor beta chains from one sample, sequenced in a study of blood T cell repertoires in COVID-19. Sequencing used immunoSEQ multiplex PCR; TCRdb keeps in-frame clones, though not all of them. The table records 52,000 or so clones, 88% of them present only once. Sample: peripheral blood. These receptors were obtained from a man in his 60s with active COVID-19. The CDR3 runs from the conserved cysteine through the conserved F or W. D genes are given only for firm matches. Only part of the rows carry a size: once, few, many, or a class if the clone is expanded.

length	J	V	size	D	DNA	CDR3
15	TRBJ1-2	TRBV7-9	.	TRBD1	TGTGCCAGCATTGGAGGGACAGGGTTTTCCTATGGCTACACCTTC	CASIGGTGFSYGYTF
18	TRBJ1-2	TRBV5-6	once	TRBD1	TGTGCCAGCAGCTCGCGACAGGGGGCTCGGGAGGGAAACTATGGCTACACCTTC	CASSSRQGAREGNYGYTF
12	TRBJ2-7	TRBV3-1/TRBV3-2	.	.	TGTGCCAGCAGCCACACTGCCTACGAGCAGTACTTC	CASSHTAYEQYF
16	TRBJ2-7	TRBV3-1/TRBV3-2	.	TRBD2	TGTGCCAGCAGCCCCTATACTAGCGGAGCGGACTACGAGCAGTACTTC	CASSPYTSGADYEQYF
17	TRBJ2-3	TRBV9	once	TRBD2	TGTGCCAGCAGCTCCCGAGGGGCGGGAGGGACAAAAGATACGCAGTATTTT	CASSSRGAGGTKDTQYF
14	TRBJ2-5	TRBV2	.	TRBD2	TGTGCCAGCAAGCTAGCGGTCCGAGGGGAGACCCAGTACTTC	CASKLAVRGETQYF
16	TRBJ2-7	TRBV5-5	few	TRBD1	TGTGCCAGCAGCAACCGGGACAGGGGGCATAGGTACGAGCAGTACTTC	CASSNRDRGHRYEQYF
14	TRBJ1-1	TRBV19	.	.	TGTGCCAGTAGTGCCCCGGAGGGGTGGGCTGAAGCTTTCTTT	CASSAPEGWAEAFF
15	TRBJ2-7	TRBV27	.	TRBD2	TGTGCCAGCAGTTTAGCGGGGGTGATGGTCTACGAGCAGTACTTC	CASSLAGVMVYEQYF
15	TRBJ2-7	TRBV29-1	.	TRBD2	TGCAGCGTTGAAGTTGTTGGCGGGAGGAGGAACGAGCAGTACTTC	CSVEVVGGRRNEQYF
11	TRBJ2-1	TRBV19	.	.	TGTGCCAGTAGAGCATTCGATGAGCAGTTCTTC	CASRAFDEQFF